The 2 T cell receptor beta chains below were found in one sample sequenced in a study of molecular identifiers for immune sequencing clone quantification. TCRdb used MiXCR to reprocess the PCR reads, holding one entry per CDR3 protein. The table shows some 650,000 distinct CDR3 sequences, with 15% to 20% occurring only once. Sequencing was done on a sample of naive CD8+ T cells from blood, with Jurkat cell RNA spiked in. Subset indicated: FACS-sorted CD8+CD4-CCR7+CD45RA+ naive T cells. Every receptor here comes from a human donor in good health. Some libraries in this study had Jurkat cell RNA spiked in.

This sequence joins TRBV29-1 and TRBJ2-3; 11 bases are a match to TRBD1. V shed 4 bases, J shed 4 bases, and the junction held 4 bases outside the gene matches. This CDR3 has 14 residues. In germline, CDR1 is SQVTM, CDR2 ANQGSEA. As DNA, the CDR3 is TGCAGCGTTGCGAGGACAGGGGGCGCAGATACGCAGTATTTT. Encoded protein: CSVARTGGADTQYF.

This clonotype was picked up many times. The chain uses TRBV10-3 and TRBJ2-7; no clear D gene. Germline lookup yields CDR1 ENHRY and CDR2 SYGVKD. Trimming stripped 6 bases from V and 5 bases from J, with 11 bases between. The CDR3 has 12 amino acids. CDR3 residues: CAISGIPHEQYF. CDR3 in DNA: TGTGCCATCAGCGGAATCCCCCACGAGCAGTACTTC.